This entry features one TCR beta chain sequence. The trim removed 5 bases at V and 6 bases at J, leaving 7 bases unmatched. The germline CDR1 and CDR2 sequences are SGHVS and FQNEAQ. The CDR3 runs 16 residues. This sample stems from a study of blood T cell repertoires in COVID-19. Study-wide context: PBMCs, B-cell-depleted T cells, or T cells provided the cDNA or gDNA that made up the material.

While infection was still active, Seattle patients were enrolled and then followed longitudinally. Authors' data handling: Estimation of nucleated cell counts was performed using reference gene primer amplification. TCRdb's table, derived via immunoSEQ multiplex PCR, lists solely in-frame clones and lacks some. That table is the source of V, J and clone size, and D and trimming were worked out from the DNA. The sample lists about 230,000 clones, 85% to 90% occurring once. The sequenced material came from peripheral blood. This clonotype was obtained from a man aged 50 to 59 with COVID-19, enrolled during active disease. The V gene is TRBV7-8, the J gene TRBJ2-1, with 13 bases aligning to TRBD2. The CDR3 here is CASSVRLAGGVNEQFF. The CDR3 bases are TGTGCCAGCAGCGTAAGACTAGCGGGGGGTGTCAATGAGCAGTTCTTC.